These T cell receptor beta chains were read from a single sample in a study of T cells in Graves' hyperthyroidism and ophthalmopathy. TCRdb independently ran MiXCR on the multiplex PCR reads; one entry per CDR3 protein. The profile covers about 400,000 distinct CDR3 sequences, with 15% to 18% appearing a single time and 12% to 15% taken by the ten largest. The specimen was blood. The receptor source for this set is a woman aged 18-29 years with Graves' hyperthyroidism. The CDR3 runs from the conserved cysteine through the conserved F or W. Fields, in order: V gene, J gene, clone size, D gene, CDR3 protein, CDR3 DNA. D genes are given only for firm matches. Size is omitted from some rows. Given values are once, few, many or a class for expanded clones.

>TRBV20-1|TRBJ2-7|many|TRBD1
CSARDRGRISYEQYF
TGCAGTGCTAGGGACAGGGGGCGCATCTCCTACGAGCAGTACTTC
>TRBV10-2|TRBJ2-3|few|TRBD2
CASSQGLAGGQGTDTQYF
TGCGCCAGCAGCCAGGGACTAGCGGGGGGGCAAGGCACAGATACGCAGTATTTT
>TRBV5-5|TRBJ1-1|many|TRBD1
CASSSPGQGVTEAFF
TGTGCCAGCAGCTCACCGGGACAGGGCGTCACTGAAGCTTTCTTT
>TRBV10-3|TRBJ2-7|-|-
CAISESTFHSSYEQYF
TGTGCCATCAGTGAGTCGACTTTTCATAGCTCCTACGAGCAGTACTTC
>TRBV7-3|TRBJ2-1|many|TRBD2
CASTPNDGLAGVYNEQFF
TGTGCCAGCACTCCAAACGACGGACTAGCGGGGGTCTACAATGAGCAGTTCTTC
>TRBV12-3/TRBV12-4|TRBJ2-3|-|-
CASRLASTDTQYF
TGTGCCAGCAGACTCGCTAGCACAGATACGCAGTATTTT
>TRBV14|TRBJ2-1|few|-
CASSTRRGVVSEQFF
TGTGCCAGCAGCACCCGAAGAGGAGTAGTTAGTGAGCAGTTCTTC
>TRBV29-1|TRBJ1-1|few|TRBD1
CSAWTGGIPGDAFF
TGCAGCGCCTGGACAGGGGGCATTCCGGGAGACGCTTTCTTT
>TRBV6-2/TRBV6-3|TRBJ1-1|-|TRBD1
CASRPGQGFKAFF
TGTGCCAGCAGGCCGGGACAGGGGTTCAAAGCTTTCTTT
>TRBV28|TRBJ1-5|many|-
CASSLGQGRGQPQHF
TGTGCCAGCAGTTTAGGGCAGGGACGAGGTCAGCCCCAGCATTTT
>TRBV13|TRBJ2-6|few|-
CASSSGASGANVLTF
TGTGCCAGCAGCTCGGGGGCCTCTGGGGCCAACGTCCTGACTTTC
>TRBV7-3|TRBJ2-7|-|-
CASSFRTSSYNEQYF
TGTGCCAGCAGCTTCCGGACGAGCTCCTACAATGAGCAGTACTTC
>TRBV4-1|TRBJ1-1|many|-
CASSHRNAEAFF
TGCGCCAGCAGCCACCGAAACGCTGAAGCTTTCTTT
>TRBV6-1|TRBJ2-1|few|TRBD2
CASSQTSGSYNEQFF
TGTGCCAGCAGTCAGACTAGCGGGAGCTACAATGAGCAGTTCTTC
>TRBV28|TRBJ2-5|many|TRBD1
CASSPQGPRETQYF
TGTGCCAGCAGCCCACAGGGGCCGAGGGAGACCCAGTACTTC
>TRBV12-3/TRBV12-4|TRBJ2-7|many|-
CASSWKTLVSEQYF
TGTGCCAGCAGTTGGAAGACACTAGTTTCCGAGCAGTACTTC
>TRBV7-9|TRBJ2-2|few|-
CASRGPTGELFF
TGTGCCAGCAGGGGACCCACCGGGGAGCTGTTTTTT
>TRBV11-2|TRBJ1-3|few|-
CASSFFGNTIYF
TGTGCCAGCAGTTTTTTTGGAAACACCATATATTTT
>TRBV12-3/TRBV12-4|TRBJ1-1|many|-
CASSKTDGLTEAFF
TGTGCCAGCAGTAAGACAGACGGCCTCACTGAAGCTTTCTTT
>TRBV29-1|TRBJ2-7|-|-
CSVGSGPSNRGEQYF
TGCAGCGTGGGTTCCGGGCCGTCGAATAGGGGCGAGCAGTACTTC
>TRBV20-1|TRBJ1-5|-|TRBD1
CSARGTGRSQPQHF
TGCAGTGCTAGAGGGACAGGGCGCAGTCAGCCCCAGCATTTT
>TRBV5-6|TRBJ2-3|-|-
CASSSWSTDTQYF
TGTGCCAGCAGCTCCTGGAGCACAGATACGCAGTATTTT
>TRBV18|TRBJ1-3|few|-
CASSPRPGASGNTIYF
TGTGCCAGCTCACCACGACCGGGAGCGAGTGGGAACACCATATATTTT
>TRBV24-1|TRBJ2-7|-|-
CATSGSGRYDEQYF
TGTGCCACCAGTGGATCGGGGAGGTACGATGAGCAGTACTTC
>TRBV10-3|TRBJ2-3|many|TRBD2
CAISEQASGTSDTQYF
TGTGCCATCAGTGAGCAGGCTAGCGGGACCTCGGATACGCAGTATTTT
>TRBV27|TRBJ2-3|few|TRBD1
CASSLTGGIYTQYF
TGTGCCAGCAGTTTAACAGGGGGCATTTATACGCAGTATTTT
>TRBV12-3/TRBV12-4|TRBJ2-3|many|-
CASSSRPGRGSTDTQYF
TGTGCCAGCAGTTCCCGGCCTGGGCGGGGCAGCACAGATACGCAGTATTTT
>TRBV20-1|TRBJ1-3|-|-
CSARDGGAGNTIYF
TGCAGTGCTAGAGATGGCGGTGCTGGAAACACCATATATTTT
>TRBV20-1|TRBJ2-7|many|-
CSAPSPAASSYEQYF
TGCAGTGCTCCCAGTCCAGCGGCGAGCTCCTACGAGCAGTACTTC
>TRBV24-1|TRBJ2-3|-|-
CVTSARTGEVSTDTQYF
TGTGTCACCAGTGCGAGAACAGGGGAGGTGAGCACAGATACGCAGTATTTT
>TRBV10-2|TRBJ1-1|many|-
CASRSGGAGYTEAFF
TGCGCCAGCAGGAGCGGTGGAGCGGGTTACACTGAAGCTTTCTTT
>TRBV2|TRBJ2-4|many|TRBD2
CASRNSGVKNIQYF
TGTGCCAGCAGGAATAGCGGGGTCAAAAACATTCAGTACTTC
>TRBV13|TRBJ2-7|many|-
CASSLGLNPAEGEQYF
TGTGCCAGCAGCTTAGGCCTAAACCCGGCCGAGGGCGAGCAGTACTTC
>TRBV19|TRBJ2-1|few|TRBD2
CASSISSGRFDEQFF
TGTGCCAGTAGTATATCTAGCGGGAGATTCGATGAGCAGTTCTTC
>TRBV12-3/TRBV12-4|TRBJ1-2|many|-
CASSFGGGYTF
TGTGCCAGCAGTTTTGGGGGCGGCTACACCTTC
>TRBV28|TRBJ1-5|many|-
CASSLPKGQPQHF
TGTGCCAGCAGTTTACCCAAGGGCCAGCCCCAGCATTTT
>TRBV2|TRBJ1-5|few|-
CASRGGAGTSPQHF
TGTGCCAGCAGAGGGGGGGCAGGTACCAGCCCCCAGCATTTT
>TRBV14|TRBJ1-1|few|-
CASTQVGVGTEAFF
TGTGCCAGCACCCAGGTCGGTGTTGGGACTGAAGCTTTCTTT
>TRBV11-2|TRBJ2-1|many|TRBD2
CASSLSSGPYNEQFF
TGTGCCAGCAGCTTATCTAGCGGACCCTACAATGAGCAGTTCTTC
>TRBV2|TRBJ1-6|many|-
CASSEAEEDNSPLHF
TGTGCCAGCAGTGAAGCGGAGGAAGACAATTCACCCCTCCACTTT
>TRBV7-9|TRBJ1-1|-|-
CASSLGVENTEAFF
TGTGCCAGCAGCTTAGGGGTAGAAAACACTGAAGCTTTCTTT
>TRBV12-3/TRBV12-4|TRBJ1-5|many|-
CASSQGGARRSQPQHF
TGTGCCAGCAGCCAAGGAGGCGCTCGACGCAGTCAGCCCCAGCATTTT
>TRBV29-1|TRBJ1-1|few|TRBD1
CSASQGETEAFF
TGCAGCGCTAGTCAGGGGGAAACTGAAGCTTTCTTT
>TRBV11-2|TRBJ1-1|many|-
CASSASTRRAEAFF
TGTGCCAGCAGCGCTTCGACCCGCCGAGCTGAAGCTTTCTTT
>TRBV2|TRBJ1-4|many|-
CASSAADEKLFF
TGTGCCAGCAGCGCGGCAGATGAAAAACTGTTTTTT